This T cell receptor beta chain derives from a study of post-analysis software for immune sequencing data. Study summary: Disease courses included relapsing-remitting, secondary progressive and progressive-relapsing multiple sclerosis.

On this clonotype itself: Its antigen is undetermined.

Broader study findings: Samples sharing a preparation batch grouped tightly together when assessed by F measure. Controls significantly exceeded multiple sclerosis patients in normalized Chao1 diversity.

The TCR beta cDNA libraries contained unique molecular identifiers. Between about 0.85 and 11 million T cells gave rise to some 470,000 cDNA molecules. TCRdb ran MiXCR on the PCR reads and lists one entry per CDR3 protein. This sample yields 350,000 to 500,000 distinct CDR3 sequences, of which 39% are seen a single time; around 8% belongs to the top ten. The receptor comes from a girl aged 2-10 years with multiple sclerosis. Sequencing was done on a sample of blood.

This chain's CDR3 is CASSRTYSMGEKLFF. CDR3 bases: TGTGCCAGCAGTCGGACCTATTCAATGGGTGAAAAACTGTTTTTT. The rearrangement joins TRBV6-5 to TRBJ1-4; D gene unclear. The CDR3 runs 15 residues. Trimming removed 5 bases from V and 7 bases from J, with 17 bases in between. The germline CDR1 and CDR2 sequences are MNHEY and SVGAGI.